This passage covers 7 T cell receptor beta chains from one sample sequenced in a study of CD8 T cells in Susac syndrome (dated by TCRdb to about 2019). Library preparation employed the immunoSEQ multiplex PCR assay. RNA was extracted with the RNeasy kit and roughly 0.5 to 1 ug was reverse transcribed using random hexamers. Through fastp at Q25 and MiXCR, TCRdb rebuilt clones from the public reads, retaining in-frame beta chains. All rows with the same CDR3 protein become a single entry with the most common DNA and genes. For this sample the table gives over 100,000 distinct CDR3 sequences, of which 90% to 96% were detected only once. The ten top clones hold more than 0.08% of the sample. Sequencing was done on a sample of CD4+ T cells from PBMCs. The source of these receptors is a human donor in good health.

The chain joins TRBV27 to TRBJ1-1; TRBD1 is a possible D gene (6 bases). The CDR3 has 14 amino acids. Between the trimmed V and J ends, which lost 2 bases and 1 base, there was a span of 8 bases. Germline CDR1 is MNHEY and CDR2 is SMNVEV (reference sequence). The chain's CDR3 is CASSLLDRNTEAFF. Here the CDR3 DNA reads TGTGCCAGCAGTTTACTGGACAGGAACACTGAAGCTTTCTTT.

V is TRBV29-1 and J is TRBJ1-1; perhaps TRBD1 as D (6 bases). V shed 6 bases and J shed 1 base, with 12 bases lying between them. CDR3 length: 13 amino acids. Germline values: CDR1 SQVTM, CDR2 ANQGSEA. In DNA form, the CDR3 reads TGCAGCGTCAGACAGGTCGAGAACACTGAAGCTTTCTTT. Its protein product is CSVRQVENTEAFF.

V gene TRBV20-1 combines with J gene TRBJ1-5; D perhaps matches TRBD1 (6 bases). CDR3 length: 15 residues. CDR1 and CDR2 from the germline V gene are DFQATT and SNEGSKA (reference sequence). V lost 0 bases to trimming and J lost 2 bases, with 11 bases between them. CDR3 amino acids: CSARDRGAGNQPQHF. For the CDR3, the DNA is TGCAGTGCTAGAGATCGGGGGGCGGGCAATCAGCCCCAGCATTTT.

This chain links TRBV6-1 with TRBJ2-1; no reliable D call. From germline, CDR1 is MNHNS and CDR2 SASEGT. V was trimmed by 0 bases and J by 5 bases, leaving 11 bases between them. The CDR3 spans 15 residues. The CDR3 loop is CASSEARDGDNEQFF. The CDR3 DNA reads TGTGCCAGCAGTGAAGCGCGAGACGGAGACAATGAGCAGTTCTTC.

V usage is TRBV10-3 and J usage is TRBJ2-5, with 8 nucleotides matching TRBD2. The CDR3 runs to 15 residues. The germline V gene has CDR1 ENHRY and CDR2 SYGVKD. Trimming at V came to 2 bases and at J to 2 bases, leaving 4 bases not matched to a gene. DNA of the CDR3: TGTGCCATCAGTGAGGCTAGCGGGCCGCAAGAGACCCAGTACTTC. Translated, it gives CAISEASGPQETQYF.

In this sample, this clonotype turned up once. This chain joins TRBV20-1 and TRBJ1-5, with TRBD1 matching over 10 bases. Germline CDR1 is DFQATT and CDR2 is SNEGSKA (reference sequence). This CDR3 spans 15 amino acids. J lost 9 bases, V lost 6 bases, and 14 bases had no gene match. The CDR3 region has the DNA TGCAGTGCAAGTACAGGCGGACAGGGGGTTATGCCCCAGCATTTT. It yields the protein CSASTGGQGVMPQHF.

V and J are TRBV5-1 and TRBJ2-5, with D perhaps given as TRBD1 or TRBD2 (5 bases each). The CDR3 contains 14 residues. Germline lookup yields CDR1 SGHRS and CDR2 YFSETQ. The V end lost 4 bases, the J end lost 3 bases, and 13 bases lay between the germline ends. The CDR3 DNA reads as TGCGCCAGCAGCGGACTCGACAGAAAAGAGACCCAGTACTTC. It codes for CASSGLDRKETQYF.